Sequencing of this T cell receptor (beta chain) was carried out in a study of blood T cell repertoires in COVID-19. On the study more broadly: Whether acute or convalescent, the COVID-19 samples came from the United States, Italy and Spain. PBMCs, B-cell-depleted T cells, or T cells provided the cDNA or gDNA that made up the material.

Repertoires were generated with immunoSEQ multiplex PCR, while TCRdb's copy carries only in-frame clones and drops some. Among roughly 250,000 clones listed, approximately 85% were seen once. Patients from Seattle were sampled longitudinally, starting during active infection. Germline values: CDR1 SNHLY, CDR2 FYNNEI. There are 14 residues in the CDR3. The trim removed 4 bases at V and 7 bases at J, leaving 9 bases unmatched. This rearrangement joins TRBV2 to TRBJ1-2, with 7 bases that match TRBD1. The receptor was isolated from a human donor with COVID-19, enrolled during active disease. The donor label of this sample is uncertain. Sequences were obtained from peripheral blood. The CDR3 sequence is CASSVRQGLGGYTF. The CDR3 DNA sequence: TGTGCCAGCAGTGTACGACAGGGACTGGGTGGCTACACCTTC. The whole variable domain, filled in from reference TRBV2 and TRBJ1-2, reads EPEVTQTPSHQVTQMGQEVILRCVPISNHLYFYWYRQILGQKVEFLVSFYNNEISEKSEIFDDQFSVERPDGSNFTLKIRSTKLEDSAMYFCASSVRQGLGGYTFGSGTRLTVV.